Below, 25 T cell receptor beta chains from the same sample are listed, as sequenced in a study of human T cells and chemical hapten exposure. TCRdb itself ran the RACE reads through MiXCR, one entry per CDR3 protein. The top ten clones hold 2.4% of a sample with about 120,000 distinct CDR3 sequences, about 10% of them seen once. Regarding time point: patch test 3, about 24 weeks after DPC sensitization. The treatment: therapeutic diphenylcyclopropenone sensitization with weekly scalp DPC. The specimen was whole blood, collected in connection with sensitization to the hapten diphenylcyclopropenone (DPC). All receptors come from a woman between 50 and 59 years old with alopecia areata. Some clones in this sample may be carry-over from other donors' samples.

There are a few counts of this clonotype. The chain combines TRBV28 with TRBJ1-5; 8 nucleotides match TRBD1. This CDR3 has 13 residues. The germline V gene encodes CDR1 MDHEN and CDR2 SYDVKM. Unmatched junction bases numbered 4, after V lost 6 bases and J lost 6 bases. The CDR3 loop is CASSMDRAQPQHF. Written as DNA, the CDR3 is TGTGCCAGCAGCATGGACAGGGCTCAGCCCCAGCATTTT.

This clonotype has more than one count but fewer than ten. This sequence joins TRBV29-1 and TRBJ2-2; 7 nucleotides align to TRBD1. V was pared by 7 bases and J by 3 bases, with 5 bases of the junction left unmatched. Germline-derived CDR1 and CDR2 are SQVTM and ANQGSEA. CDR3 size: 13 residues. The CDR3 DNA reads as TGCAGCGCCCCGACAGGGCACACCGGGGAGCTGTTTTTT. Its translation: CSAPTGHTGELFF.

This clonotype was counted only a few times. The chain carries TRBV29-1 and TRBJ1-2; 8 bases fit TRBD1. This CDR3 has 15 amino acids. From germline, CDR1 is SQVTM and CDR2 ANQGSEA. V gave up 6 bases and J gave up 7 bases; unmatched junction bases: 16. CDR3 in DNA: TGCAGCGTCGCCTCCGCGAGGCAGGGGGCTAGTGGCTACACCTTC. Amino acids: CSVASARQGASGYTF. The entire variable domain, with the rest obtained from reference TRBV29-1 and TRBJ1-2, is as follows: SAVISQKPSRDICQRGTSLTIQCQVDSQVTMMFWYRQQPGQSLTLIATANQGSEATYESGFVIDKFPISRPNLTFSTLTVSNMSPEDSSIYLCSVASARQGASGYTFGSGTRLTVV.

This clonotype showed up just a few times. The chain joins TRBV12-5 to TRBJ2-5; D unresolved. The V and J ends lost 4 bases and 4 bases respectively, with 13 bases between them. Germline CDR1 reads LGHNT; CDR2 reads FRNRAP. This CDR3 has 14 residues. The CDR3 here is CASGSLGSAETQYF. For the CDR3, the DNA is TGTGCTAGTGGTTCCCTCGGTTCGGCAGAGACCCAGTACTTC.

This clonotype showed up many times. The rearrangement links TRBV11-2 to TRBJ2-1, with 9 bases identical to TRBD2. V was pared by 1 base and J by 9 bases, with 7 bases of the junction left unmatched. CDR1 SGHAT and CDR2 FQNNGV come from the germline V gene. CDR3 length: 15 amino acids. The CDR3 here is CASSLGRLADGEQFF. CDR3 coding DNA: TGTGCCAGCAGCTTAGGGAGACTAGCGGACGGTGAGCAGTTCTTC.

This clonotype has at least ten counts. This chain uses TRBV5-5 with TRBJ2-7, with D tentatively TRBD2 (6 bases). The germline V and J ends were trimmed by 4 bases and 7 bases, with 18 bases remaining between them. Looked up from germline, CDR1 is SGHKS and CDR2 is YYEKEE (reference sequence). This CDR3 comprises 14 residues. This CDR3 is CASSRRGGTWEQYF. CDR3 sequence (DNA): TGTGCCAGCAGCCGACGAGGAGGGACGTGGGAGCAGTACTTC.

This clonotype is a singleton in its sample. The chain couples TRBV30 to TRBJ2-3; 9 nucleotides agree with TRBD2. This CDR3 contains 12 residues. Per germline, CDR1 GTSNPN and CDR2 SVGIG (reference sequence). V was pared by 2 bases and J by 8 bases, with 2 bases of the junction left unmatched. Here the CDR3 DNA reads TGTGCCTGGAGTCGTAGCGGGAGTACGCAGTATTTT. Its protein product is CAWSRSGSTQYF.

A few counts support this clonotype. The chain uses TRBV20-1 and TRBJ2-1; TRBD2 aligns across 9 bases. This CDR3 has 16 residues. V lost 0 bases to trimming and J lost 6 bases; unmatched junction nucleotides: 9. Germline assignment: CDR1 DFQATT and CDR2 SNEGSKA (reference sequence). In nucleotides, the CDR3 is TGCAGTGCTAGAGACTTTCTCGGGACTAGCATCAATGAGCAGTTCTTC. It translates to CSARDFLGTSINEQFF.

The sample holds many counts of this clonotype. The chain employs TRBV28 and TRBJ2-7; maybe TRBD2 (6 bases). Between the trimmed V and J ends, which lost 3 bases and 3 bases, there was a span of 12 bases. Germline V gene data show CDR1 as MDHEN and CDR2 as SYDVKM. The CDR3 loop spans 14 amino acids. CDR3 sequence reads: CASSLVGGIYEQYF. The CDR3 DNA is TGTGCCAGCAGTTTGGTGGGAGGCATCTACGAGCAGTACTTC. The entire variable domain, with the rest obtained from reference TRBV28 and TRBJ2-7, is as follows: DVKVTQSSRYLVKRTGEKVFLECVQDMDHENMFWYRQDPGLGLRLIYFSYDVKMKEKGDIPEGYSVSREKKERFSLILESASTNQTSMYLCASSLVGGIYEQYFGPGTRLTVT.

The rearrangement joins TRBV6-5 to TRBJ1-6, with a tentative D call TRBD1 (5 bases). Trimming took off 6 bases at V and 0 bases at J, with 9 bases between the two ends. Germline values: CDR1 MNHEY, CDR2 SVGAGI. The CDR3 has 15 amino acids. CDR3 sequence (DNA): TGTGCCAGCAGCAGGACAATCTCCTATAATTCACCCCTCCACTTT. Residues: CASSRTISYNSPLHF.

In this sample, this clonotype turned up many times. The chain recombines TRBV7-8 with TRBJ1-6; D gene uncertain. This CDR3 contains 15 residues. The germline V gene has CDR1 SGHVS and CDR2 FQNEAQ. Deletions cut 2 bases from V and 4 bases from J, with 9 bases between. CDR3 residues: CASSLQQSYNSPLHF. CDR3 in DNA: TGTGCCAGCAGCTTACAACAGTCTTATAATTCACCCCTCCACTTT. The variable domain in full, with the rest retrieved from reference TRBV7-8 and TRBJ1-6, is GAGVSQSPRYKVAKRGQDVALRCDPISGHVSLFWYQQALGQGPEFLTYFQNEAQLDKSGLPSDRFFAERPEGSVSTLKIQRTQQEDSAVYLCASSLQQSYNSPLHFGNGTRLTVT.

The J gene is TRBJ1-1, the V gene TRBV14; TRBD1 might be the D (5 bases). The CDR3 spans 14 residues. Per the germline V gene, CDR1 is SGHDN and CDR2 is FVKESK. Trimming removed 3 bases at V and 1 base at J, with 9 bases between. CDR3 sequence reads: CASSHSGPNTEAFF. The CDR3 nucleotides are TGTGCCAGCAGCCACTCAGGGCCGAACACTGAAGCTTTCTTT.

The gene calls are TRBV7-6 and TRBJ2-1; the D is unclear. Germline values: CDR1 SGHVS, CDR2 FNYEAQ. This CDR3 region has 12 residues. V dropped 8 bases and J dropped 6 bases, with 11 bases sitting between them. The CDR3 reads CASGVAFNEQFF. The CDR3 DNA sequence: TGTGCCAGCGGAGTAGCTTTCAATGAGCAGTTCTTC.

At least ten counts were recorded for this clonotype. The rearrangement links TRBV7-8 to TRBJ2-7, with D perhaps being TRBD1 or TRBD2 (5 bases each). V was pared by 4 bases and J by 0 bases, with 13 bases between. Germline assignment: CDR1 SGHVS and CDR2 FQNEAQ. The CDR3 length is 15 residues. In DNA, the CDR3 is TGTGCCAGCAGCTCCCCCGGGGCCAGCTCCTACGAGCAGTACTTC. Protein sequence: CASSSPGASSYEQYF.

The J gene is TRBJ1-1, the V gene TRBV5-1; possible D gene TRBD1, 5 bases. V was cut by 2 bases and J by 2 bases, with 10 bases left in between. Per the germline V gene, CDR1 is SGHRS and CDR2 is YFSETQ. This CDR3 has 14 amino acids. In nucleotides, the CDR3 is TGCGCCAGCAGCTTCGGGACGGTAAACACTGAAGCTTTCTTT. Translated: CASSFGTVNTEAFF.

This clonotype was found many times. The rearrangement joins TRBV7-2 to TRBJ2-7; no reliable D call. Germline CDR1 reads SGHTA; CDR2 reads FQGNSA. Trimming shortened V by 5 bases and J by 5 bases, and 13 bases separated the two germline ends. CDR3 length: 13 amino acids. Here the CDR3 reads CASSRPWGDEQYF. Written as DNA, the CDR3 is TGTGCCAGCAGCCGGCCGTGGGGTGACGAGCAGTACTTC.

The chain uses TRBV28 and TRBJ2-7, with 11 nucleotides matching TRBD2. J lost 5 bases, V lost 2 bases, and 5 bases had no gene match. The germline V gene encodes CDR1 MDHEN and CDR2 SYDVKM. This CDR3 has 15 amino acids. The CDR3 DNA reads TGTGCCAGCAGTTTAACGCTAGCGGGAGGTAACGAGCAGTACTTC. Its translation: CASSLTLAGGNEQYF.

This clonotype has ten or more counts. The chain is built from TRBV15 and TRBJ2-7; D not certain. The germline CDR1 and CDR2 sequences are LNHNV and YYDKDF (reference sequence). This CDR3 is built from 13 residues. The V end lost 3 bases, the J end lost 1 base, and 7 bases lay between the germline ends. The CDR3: CATSRERSYEQYF. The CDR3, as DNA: TGTGCCACCAGCAGGGAGAGGTCCTACGAGCAGTACTTC.

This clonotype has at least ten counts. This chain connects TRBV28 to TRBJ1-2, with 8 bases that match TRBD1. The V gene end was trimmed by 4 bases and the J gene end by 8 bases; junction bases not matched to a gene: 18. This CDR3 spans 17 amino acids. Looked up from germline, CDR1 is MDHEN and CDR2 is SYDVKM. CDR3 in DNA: TGTGCCAGCAGTTCGCCGGGGACCGCAGGGGGCGCGGAGGGCTACACCTTC. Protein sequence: CASSSPGTAGGAEGYTF.

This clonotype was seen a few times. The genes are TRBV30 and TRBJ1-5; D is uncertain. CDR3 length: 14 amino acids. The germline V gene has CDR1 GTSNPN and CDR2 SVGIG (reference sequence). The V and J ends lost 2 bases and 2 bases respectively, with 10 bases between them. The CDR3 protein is CAWSYGVGNQPQHF. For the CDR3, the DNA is TGTGCCTGGAGTTATGGGGTGGGCAATCAGCCCCAGCATTTT. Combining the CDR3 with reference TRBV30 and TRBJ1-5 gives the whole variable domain SQTIHQWPATLVQPVGSPLSLECTVEGTSNPNLYWYRQAAGRGLQLLFYSVGIGQISSEVPQNLSASRPQDRQFILSSKKLLLSDSGFYLCAWSYGVGNQPQHFGDGTRLSIL.

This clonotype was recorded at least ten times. The CDR3 DNA reads as TGTGCCAGCAGCGTAGTGGGGAGCGGTTCACCCCTCCACTTT. Protein product: CASSVVGSGSPLHF. V is TRBV9 and J is TRBJ1-6; no reliable D call. Germline CDR1 and CDR2: SGDLS and YYNGEE. This CDR3 region has 14 residues. V was cut by 0 bases and J by 9 bases, with 10 bases left in between.

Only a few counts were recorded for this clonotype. CDR3 region: CASSFPGSSYEQYF. CDR3 sequence (DNA): TGTGCCAGCAGTTTCCCGGGCTCCTCCTACGAGCAGTACTTC. The chain recombines TRBV28 with TRBJ2-7; D gene uncertain. The CDR3 has 14 residues. From germline, CDR1 is MDHEN and CDR2 SYDVKM. V was pared by 3 bases and J by 0 bases, with 9 bases between.

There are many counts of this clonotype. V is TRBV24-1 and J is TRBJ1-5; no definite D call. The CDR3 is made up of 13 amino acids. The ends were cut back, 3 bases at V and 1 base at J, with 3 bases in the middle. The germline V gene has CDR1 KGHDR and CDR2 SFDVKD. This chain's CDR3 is CATSDRSNQPQHF. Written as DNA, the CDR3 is TGTGCCACCAGTGATCGAAGCAATCAGCCCCAGCATTTT.

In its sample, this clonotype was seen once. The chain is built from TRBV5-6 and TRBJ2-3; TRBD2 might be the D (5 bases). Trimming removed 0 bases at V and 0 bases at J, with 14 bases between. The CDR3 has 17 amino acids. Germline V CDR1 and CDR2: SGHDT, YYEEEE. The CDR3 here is CASSLVASGLSTDTQYF. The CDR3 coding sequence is TGTGCCAGCAGCTTGGTAGCCAGCGGACTTAGCACAGATACGCAGTATTTT.

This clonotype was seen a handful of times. In DNA form, the CDR3 reads TGCGCCAGCAGGGAGGGGACCGGGACAGGGGGTACTGAAGCTTTCTTT. As protein: CASREGTGTGGTEAFF. The chain has TRBV5-1 and TRBJ1-1; the match to TRBD1 covers 11 bases. The CDR3 extends over 16 amino acids. Unmatched junction bases numbered 11, after V lost 5 bases and J lost 5 bases. CDR1 and CDR2 from the germline V gene are SGHRS and YFSETQ.